This entry lists 10 T cell receptor beta chains sequenced from one sample in a study of control samples from healthy donors and cancer patients. Clones were sequenced by immunoSEQ multiplex PCR, and TCRdb holds only the in-frame ones, with some missing. The sample shows about 120,000 clones, about nine tenths of them seen only once. What was sequenced was blood. Receptors were obtained from a woman aged 45-65 years in good health.

This clone was counted only a few times. The V gene is TRBV6-1, the J gene TRBJ2-1, with 10 bases lining up with TRBD2. Germline CDR1 is MNHNS and CDR2 is SASEGT. CDR3 length equals 15 residues. The J segment lost 8 bases and the V segment lost 0 bases, leaving 4 bases of the junction unmatched. The CDR3 protein is CASSEASGGWDEQFF. The CDR3 DNA is TGTGCCAGCAGTGAAGCTAGCGGGGGGTGGGATGAGCAGTTCTTC.

This chain joins TRBV5-4 and TRBJ1-4; tentative D call: TRBD1 (6 bases). The CDR3 contains 15 residues. V shed 5 bases and J shed 3 bases, with 14 bases lying between them. Germline-derived CDR1 and CDR2 are SGHNT and YYREEE (reference sequence). The CDR3 bases are TGTGCCAGCAGTCCAGGGGTTTTAGCTAATGAAAAACTGTTTTTT. Encoded protein: CASSPGVLANEKLFF.

The rearrangement joins TRBV11-2 to TRBJ1-2; TRBD1 agrees at 7 bases. Germline loops: CDR1 SGHAT, CDR2 FQNNGV. V lost 6 bases to trimming and J lost 3 bases; unmatched junction nucleotides: 7. The CDR3 contains 14 residues. The CDR3 DNA reads as TGTGCCAGCAGACCGGGACAGAGCTACTATGGCTACACCTTC. It is translated as CASRPGQSYYGYTF.

The chain is built from TRBV9 and TRBJ2-1; D is perhaps TRBD1 or TRBD2 (6 bases each). The CDR3 is made up of 16 amino acids. Trimming pared 0 bases from V and 6 bases from J, leaving 16 bases between. Germline loops: CDR1 SGDLS, CDR2 YYNGEE. Here the CDR3 reads CASSVGGATSGNEQFF. DNA of the CDR3: TGTGCCAGCAGCGTAGGGGGGGCGACGTCTGGCAATGAGCAGTTCTTC. The whole variable domain, remainder taken from reference TRBV9 and TRBJ2-1, is DSGVTQTPKHLITATGQRVTLRCSPRSGDLSVYWYQQSLDQGLQFLIQYYNGEERAKGNILERFSAQQFPDLHSELNLSSLELGDSALYFCASSVGGATSGNEQFFGPGTRLTVL.

The genes are TRBV7-9 and TRBJ2-5, with D possibly TRBD1 on 5 matching bases. The V and J ends lost 2 bases and 5 bases respectively, with 12 bases between them. Germline assignment: CDR1 SEHNR and CDR2 FQNEAQ (reference sequence). The CDR3 has 14 amino acids. CDR3 DNA: TGTGCCAGCAGCTTACGTCAGGGTGGGGAGACCCAGTACTTC. Its translation: CASSLRQGGETQYF.

The V call is TRBV29-1, the J call TRBJ1-1; D is perhaps TRBD1 (5 bases). V was clipped by 4 bases and J by 6 bases, with 12 bases between them. Per germline, CDR1 SQVTM and CDR2 ANQGSEA. This CDR3 has 12 amino acids. The CDR3 region has the DNA TGCAGCGTTGTGTTAGGGGACGCTGAAGCTTTCTTT. Amino acid sequence: CSVVLGDAEAFF.

The gene calls are TRBV6-1 and TRBJ1-2, with D unclear. V gave up 2 bases and J gave up 6 bases, with 16 bases separating them. Germline loops: CDR1 MNHNS, CDR2 SASEGT. The CDR3 covers 15 residues. CDR3 loop: CASSEYPQAPDGYTF. CDR3 DNA sequence: TGTGCCAGCAGTGAATACCCCCAGGCCCCTGATGGCTACACCTTC.

The CDR3 reads CASSLSGTTGRKADTQYF. DNA of the CDR3: TGCGCCAGCAGCTTGAGTGGGACGACAGGGCGCAAGGCAGATACGCAGTATTTT. V usage is TRBV5-1 and J usage is TRBJ2-3; 7 positions match TRBD1. Germline CDR1 reads SGHRS; CDR2 reads YFSETQ. V lost 1 base, J lost 4 bases, and 15 bases stayed unmatched. The length of the CDR3 is 18 residues. Looking up the rest from reference TRBV5-1 and TRBJ2-3 gives the full variable domain: KAGVTQTPRYLIKTRGQQVTLSCSPISGHRSVSWYQQTPGQGLQFLFEYFSETQRNKGNFPGRFSGRQFSNSRSEMNVSTLELGDSALYLCASSLSGTTGRKADTQYFGPGTRLTVL.

Only one count was recorded for this clone. This chain joins TRBV28 and TRBJ1-1, with a tentative D call TRBD1 (5 bases). Germline V gene data show CDR1 as MDHEN and CDR2 as SYDVKM. This CDR3 contains 14 residues. Trimming took 3 bases from V and 7 from J, leaving 15 bases between them. This CDR3 reads CASSFVRGQSEAFF. CDR3 coding DNA: TGTGCCAGCAGTTTCGTGCGAGGACAAAGTGAAGCTTTCTTT.

V gene TRBV10-3 combines with J gene TRBJ1-6, with TRBD1 matching over 7 bases. The CDR3 runs to 13 residues. Losses at the gene ends were 8 bases for V and 10 bases for J; bases not matched to a gene: 8. Germline V gene lookup returns CDR1 ENHRY and CDR2 SYGVKD. CDR3 loop: CAIGQEQLSPLHF. In nucleotides, the CDR3 is TGTGCCATCGGACAGGAACAATTATCACCCCTCCACTTT.